The clone carrying this T cell receptor beta chain was recorded a few times. No antigen is known for it. The data were taken from a study of T cells after yellow fever vaccination. Per the germline V gene, CDR1 is SGHTA and CDR2 is FQGTGA. This CDR3 contains 17 residues. Between the trimmed V and J ends, which lost 2 bases and 8 bases, there was a span of 22 bases. They built TCR cDNA with 5'RACE template switching, a step that put in a universal primer site and UMIs. TCRdb reanalysed the 5' RACE reads using MiXCR and keeps one entry per CDR3 protein. Altogether some 500,000 distinct CDR3 sequences are present, approximately 15% being singletons, with the ten largest covering more than 13%. Findings of the study overall: A small proportion of clonotypes was detected in both the CD4 and CD8 compartments. Faster peaking, at day 5 versus 15, marked a secondary response that was weaker.

The sequence came from a man aged 25-45 years who received the YFV17D yellow fever vaccine. The chain employs TRBV7-3 and TRBJ2-1, with D uncertain. Here the sequenced sample was PBMCs, taken on the day of the yellow fever booster vaccination. CDR3 sequence (DNA): TGTGCCAGCAGCTTAGTGCAGGTGGGAATGAGGAATGATGAGCAGTTCTTC. Translated: CASSLVQVGMRNDEQFF.